This T cell receptor beta chain was captured in a study of T-cell reconstitution after alpha-beta-depleted transplantation in children. The sample holds a few counts of this clonotype. It was with unique molecular identifiers that the TCRbeta library was prepared. Each CDR3 protein is one row after TCRdb ran MiXCR on the PCR reads. The sample carries approximately 100,000 distinct CDR3 sequences, about 12% recorded once. The sequenced sample was PBMCs from the stem cell graft donor, obtained from the stem cell graft. The TCR sequence derives from a human donor who donated a stem cell graft to a child with inherited bone marrow failure.

Here the CDR3 DNA reads TGTGCCAGCAGTGATTTGACTACTTCGCAAATAAAGCAGTTCTTC. Protein sequence: CASSDLTTSQIKQFF. The chain combines TRBV2 with TRBJ2-1, with TRBD2 as a possible D gene (5 bases). The CDR3 is 15 residues long. Trimming removed 3 bases at V and 11 bases at J, with 20 bases between. CDR1 SNHLY and CDR2 FYNNEI come from the germline V gene.